Sequencing of this TCR beta chain was carried out in a study of CD8 T cells in ankylosing spondylitis. This clonotype was counted only a few times. CDR3 length: 17 residues. The V segment lost 2 bases and the J segment 0 bases; nucleotides outside the gene matches: 3. TCRdb reprocessed the 5' RACE reads with MiXCR, giving one entry per CDR3 protein. Among 200,000 to 300,000 distinct CDR3 sequences listed, roughly 32% were seen once. The sequence was collected from a male donor with ankylosing spondylitis or in good health (not recorded which). This chain connects TRBV12-3 or TRBV12-4 to TRBJ2-7, with TRBD2 matching over 14 bases. The sequencing sample was made of blood, either unsorted or a sorted T cell fraction (not recorded which). This chain's CDR3 is CASSLRTSGGTSYEQYF. The CDR3, as DNA: TGTGCCAGCAGTTTAAGGACTAGCGGGGGGACCTCCTACGAGCAGTACTTC.